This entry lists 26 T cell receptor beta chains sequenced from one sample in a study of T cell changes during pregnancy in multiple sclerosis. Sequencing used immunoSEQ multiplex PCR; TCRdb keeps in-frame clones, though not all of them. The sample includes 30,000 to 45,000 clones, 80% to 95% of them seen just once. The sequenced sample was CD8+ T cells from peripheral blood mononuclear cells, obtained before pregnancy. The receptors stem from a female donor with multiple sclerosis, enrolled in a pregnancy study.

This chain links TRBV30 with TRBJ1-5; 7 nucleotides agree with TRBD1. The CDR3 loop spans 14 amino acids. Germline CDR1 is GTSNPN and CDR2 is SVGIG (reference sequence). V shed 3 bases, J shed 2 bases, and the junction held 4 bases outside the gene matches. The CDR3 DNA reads TGTGCCTGGAGCCGACAGGGTCGCAATCAGCCCCAGCATTTT. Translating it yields CAWSRQGRNQPQHF.

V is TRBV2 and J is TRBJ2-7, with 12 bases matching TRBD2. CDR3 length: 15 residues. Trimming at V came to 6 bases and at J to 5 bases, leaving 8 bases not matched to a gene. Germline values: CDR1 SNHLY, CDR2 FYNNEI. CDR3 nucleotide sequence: TGTGCCAGCAGCCCCGGACTAGCGGGAATCCACGAGCAGTACTTC. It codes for CASSPGLAGIHEQYF.

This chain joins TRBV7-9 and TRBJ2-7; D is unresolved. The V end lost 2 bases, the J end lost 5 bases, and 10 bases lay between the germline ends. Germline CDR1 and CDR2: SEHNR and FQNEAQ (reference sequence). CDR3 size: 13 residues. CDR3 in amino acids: CASSLLDPDEQYF. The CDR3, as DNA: TGTGCCAGCAGCTTACTTGATCCGGACGAGCAGTACTTC.

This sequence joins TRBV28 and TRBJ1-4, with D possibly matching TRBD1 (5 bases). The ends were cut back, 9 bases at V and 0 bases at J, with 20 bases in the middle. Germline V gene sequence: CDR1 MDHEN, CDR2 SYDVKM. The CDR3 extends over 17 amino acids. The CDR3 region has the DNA TGTGCCAGTTCAACTCGAACGCAGGGTACAACTAATGAAAAACTGTTTTTT. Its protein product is CASSTRTQGTTNEKLFF.

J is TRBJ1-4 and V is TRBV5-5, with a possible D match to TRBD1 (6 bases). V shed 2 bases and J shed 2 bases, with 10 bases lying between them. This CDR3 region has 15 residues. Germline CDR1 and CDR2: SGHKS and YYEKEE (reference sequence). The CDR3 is CASSLTGLTNEKLFF. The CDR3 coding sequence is TGTGCCAGCAGCTTAACAGGGTTGACTAATGAAAAACTGTTTTTT.

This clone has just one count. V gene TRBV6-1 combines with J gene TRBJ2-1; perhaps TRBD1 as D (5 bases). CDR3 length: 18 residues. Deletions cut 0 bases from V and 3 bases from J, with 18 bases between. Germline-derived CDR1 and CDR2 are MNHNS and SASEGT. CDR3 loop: CASSEALRRAPHYNEQFF. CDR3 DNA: TGTGCCAGCAGTGAAGCGCTTCGCAGGGCCCCTCACTACAATGAGCAGTTCTTC.

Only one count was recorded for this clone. CDR3 amino acids: CASSLDSNRVRTETQYF. The CDR3 region has the DNA TGTGCCAGCAGCTTAGATAGTAACAGGGTGAGAACGGAGACCCAGTACTTC. The chain couples TRBV11-2 to TRBJ2-5; D possibly corresponds to TRBD1 (6 bases). Trimming left V 0 bases short and J 5 bases short, with 19 bases between. CDR1 and CDR2 from the germline V gene are SGHAT and FQNNGV. The CDR3 length is 17 residues.

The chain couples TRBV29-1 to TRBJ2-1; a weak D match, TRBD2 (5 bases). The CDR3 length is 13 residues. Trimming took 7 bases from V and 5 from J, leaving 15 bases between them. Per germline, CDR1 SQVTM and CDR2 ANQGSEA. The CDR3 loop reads CSATRTENNEQFF. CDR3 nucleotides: TGCAGCGCTACCAGGACTGAAAACAATGAGCAGTTCTTC.

The CDR3 bases are TGTGCCAGTAGTATAGGATCCGGGGGTGATGAGCAGTTCTTC. Translating it yields CASSIGSGGDEQFF. V and J are TRBV19 and TRBJ2-1; D is perhaps TRBD2 (6 bases). This CDR3 contains 14 residues. Trimming took off 1 base at V and 8 bases at J, with 12 bases between the two ends. Germline V gene data show CDR1 as LNHDA and CDR2 as SQIVND (reference sequence).

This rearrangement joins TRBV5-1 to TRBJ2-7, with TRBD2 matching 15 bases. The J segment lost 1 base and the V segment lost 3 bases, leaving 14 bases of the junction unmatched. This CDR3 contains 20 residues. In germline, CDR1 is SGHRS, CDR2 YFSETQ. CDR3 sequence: CASSSTGTSGGSVTSYEQYF. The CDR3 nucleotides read TGCGCCAGCAGCTCGACAGGGACTAGCGGGGGGTCCGTTACTTCCTACGAGCAGTACTTC.

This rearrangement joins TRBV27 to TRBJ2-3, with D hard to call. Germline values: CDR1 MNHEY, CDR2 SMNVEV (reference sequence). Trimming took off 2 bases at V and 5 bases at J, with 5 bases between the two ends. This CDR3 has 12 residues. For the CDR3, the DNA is TGTGCCAGCAGTTTAAGAGGAGATACGCAGTATTTT. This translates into CASSLRGDTQYF.

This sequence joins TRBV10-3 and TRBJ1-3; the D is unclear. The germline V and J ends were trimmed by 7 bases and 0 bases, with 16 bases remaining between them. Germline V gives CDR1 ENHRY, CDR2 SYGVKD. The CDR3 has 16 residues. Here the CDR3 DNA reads TGTGCCATCAAGGTTTACGACACACGCTCTGGAAACACCATATATTTT. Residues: CAIKVYDTRSGNTIYF.

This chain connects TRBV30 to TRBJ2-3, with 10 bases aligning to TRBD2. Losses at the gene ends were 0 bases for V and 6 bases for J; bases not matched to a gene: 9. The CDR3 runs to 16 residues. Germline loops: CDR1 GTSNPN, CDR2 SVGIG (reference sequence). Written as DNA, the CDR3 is TGTGCCTGGAGTGTACTCAGCGGGAGGGTAGCGGATACGCAGTATTTT. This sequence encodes CAWSVLSGRVADTQYF. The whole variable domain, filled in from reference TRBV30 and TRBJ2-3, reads SQTIHQWPATLVQPVGSPLSLECTVEGTSNPNLYWYRQAAGRGLQLLFYSVGIGQISSEVPQNLSASRPQDRQFILSSKKLLLSDSGFYLCAWSVLSGRVADTQYFGPGTRLTVL.

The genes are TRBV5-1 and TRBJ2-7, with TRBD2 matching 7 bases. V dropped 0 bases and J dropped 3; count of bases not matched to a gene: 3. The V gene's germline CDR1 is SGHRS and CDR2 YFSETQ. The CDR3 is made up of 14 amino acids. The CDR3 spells CASSLGGGLYEQYF. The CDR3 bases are TGCGCCAGCAGCTTGGGCGGGGGTCTCTACGAGCAGTACTTC.

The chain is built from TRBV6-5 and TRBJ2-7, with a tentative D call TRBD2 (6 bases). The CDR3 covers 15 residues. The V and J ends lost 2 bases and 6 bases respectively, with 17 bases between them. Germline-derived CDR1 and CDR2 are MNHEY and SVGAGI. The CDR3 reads CASSYGAGTQFEQYF. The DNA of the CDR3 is TGTGCCAGCAGTTACGGGGCGGGGACCCAGTTCGAGCAGTACTTC.

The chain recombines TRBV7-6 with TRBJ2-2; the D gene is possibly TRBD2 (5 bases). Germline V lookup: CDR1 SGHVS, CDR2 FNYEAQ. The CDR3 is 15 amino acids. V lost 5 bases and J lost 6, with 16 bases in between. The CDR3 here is CASSPSVGKAGELFF. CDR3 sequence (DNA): TGTGCCAGCAGCCCGTCGGTCGGGAAAGCCGGGGAGCTGTTTTTT.

The CDR3 nucleotides read TGTGCCAGCAGCTATCGGGGGAACACTGAAGCTTTCTTT. Translation: CASSYRGNTEAFF. The gene calls are TRBV7-6 and TRBJ1-1; D remains ambiguous. Germline V lookup: CDR1 SGHVS, CDR2 FNYEAQ. The ends were cut back, 4 bases at V and 1 base at J, with 7 bases in the middle. This CDR3 has 13 residues.

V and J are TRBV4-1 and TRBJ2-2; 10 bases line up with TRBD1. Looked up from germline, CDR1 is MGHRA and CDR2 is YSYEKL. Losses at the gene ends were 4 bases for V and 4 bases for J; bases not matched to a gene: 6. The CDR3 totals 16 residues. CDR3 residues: CASSPTGQGTTGELFF. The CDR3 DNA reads TGCGCCAGCAGCCCTACGGGACAGGGGACCACCGGGGAGCTGTTTTTT.

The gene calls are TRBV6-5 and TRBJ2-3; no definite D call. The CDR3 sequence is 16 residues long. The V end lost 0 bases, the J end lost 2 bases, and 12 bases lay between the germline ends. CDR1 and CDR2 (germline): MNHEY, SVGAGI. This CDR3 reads CASSYSSSPPTDTQYF. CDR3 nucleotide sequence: TGTGCCAGCAGTTACTCTTCTTCCCCCCCCACAGATACGCAGTATTTT.

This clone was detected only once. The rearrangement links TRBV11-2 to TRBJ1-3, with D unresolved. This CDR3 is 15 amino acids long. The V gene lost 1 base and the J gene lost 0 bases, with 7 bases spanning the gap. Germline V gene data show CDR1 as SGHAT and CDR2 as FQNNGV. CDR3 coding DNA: TGTGCCAGCAGCTTAGGACGGAGCTCTGGAAACACCATATATTTT. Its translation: CASSLGRSSGNTIYF.

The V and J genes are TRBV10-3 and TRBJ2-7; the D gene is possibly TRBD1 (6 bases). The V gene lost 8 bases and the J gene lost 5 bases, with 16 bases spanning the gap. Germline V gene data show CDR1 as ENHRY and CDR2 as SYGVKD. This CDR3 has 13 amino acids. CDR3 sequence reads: CAIGTSRSDEQYF. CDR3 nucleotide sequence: TGTGCCATCGGGACATCCCGGAGCGACGAGCAGTACTTC.

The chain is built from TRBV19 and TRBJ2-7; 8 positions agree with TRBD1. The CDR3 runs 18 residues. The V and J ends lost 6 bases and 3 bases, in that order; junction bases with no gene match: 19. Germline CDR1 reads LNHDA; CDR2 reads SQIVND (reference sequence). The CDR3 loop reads CASSQPMLPGGSGYEQYF. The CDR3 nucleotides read TGTGCCAGTAGCCAACCGATGCTCCCAGGGGGCAGCGGCTACGAGCAGTACTTC.

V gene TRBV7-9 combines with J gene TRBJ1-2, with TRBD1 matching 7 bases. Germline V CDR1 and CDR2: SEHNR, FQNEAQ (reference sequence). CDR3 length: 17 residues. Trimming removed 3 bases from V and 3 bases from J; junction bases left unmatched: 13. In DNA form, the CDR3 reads TGTGCCAGCAGCTTGTCGGACAGGCTGTTTAGGGACTATGGCTACACCTTC. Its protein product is CASSLSDRLFRDYGYTF. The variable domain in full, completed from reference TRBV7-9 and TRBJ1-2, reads DTGVSQNPRHKITKRGQNVTFRCDPISEHNRLYWYRQTLGQGPEFLTYFQNEAQLEKSRLLSDRFSAERPKGSFSTLEIQRTEQGDSAMYLCASSLSDRLFRDYGYTFGSGTRLTVV.

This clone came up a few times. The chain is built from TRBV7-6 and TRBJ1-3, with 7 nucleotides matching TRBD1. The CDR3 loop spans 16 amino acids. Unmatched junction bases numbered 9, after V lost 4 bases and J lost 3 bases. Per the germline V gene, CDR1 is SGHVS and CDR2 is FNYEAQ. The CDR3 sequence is CASSSKQGWDGNTIYF. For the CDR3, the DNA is TGTGCCAGCAGCTCTAAACAGGGGTGGGATGGAAACACCATATATTTT.

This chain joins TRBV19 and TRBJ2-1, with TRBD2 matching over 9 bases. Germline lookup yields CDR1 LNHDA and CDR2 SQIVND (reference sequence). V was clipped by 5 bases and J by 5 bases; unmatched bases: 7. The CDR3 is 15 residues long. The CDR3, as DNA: TGTGCCAGTAGTTCTAGCGGGAACATTAACAATGAGCAGTTCTTC. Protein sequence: CASSSSGNINNEQFF.

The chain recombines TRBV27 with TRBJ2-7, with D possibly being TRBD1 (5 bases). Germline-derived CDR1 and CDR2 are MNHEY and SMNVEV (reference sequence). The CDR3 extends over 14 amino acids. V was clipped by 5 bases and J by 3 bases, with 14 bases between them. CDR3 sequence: CASSIRAPFYEQYF. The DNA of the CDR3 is TGTGCCAGCAGTATCAGGGCTCCCTTCTACGAGCAGTACTTC.